This T cell receptor beta chain is from a study of response to subunit inactivated influenza vaccine. Germline V CDR1 and CDR2: DFQATT, SNEGSKA (reference sequence). V lost 4 bases, J lost 7 bases, and 14 bases stayed unmatched. The CDR3 covers 15 residues. This clonotype showed up just a few times. TCRdb used MiXCR to reprocess the RT-PCR reads, holding one entry per CDR3 protein. The table records hundreds of thousands of distinct CDR3 sequences, 9% to 15% of them present only once. The clonotype comes from a man between 50 and 59 years old who received an inactivated influenza vaccine. The rearrangement links TRBV20-1 to TRBJ2-5, with 8 bases lining up with TRBD1. The sequenced sample was non-naive T cells sorted from PBMCs, obtained around 14 days before vaccination. The CDR3 DNA reads TGCAGTGCTATTGAAGTTGGGCAGGGGGCAGGGACCCAGTACTTC. It codes for CSAIEVGQGAGTQYF.